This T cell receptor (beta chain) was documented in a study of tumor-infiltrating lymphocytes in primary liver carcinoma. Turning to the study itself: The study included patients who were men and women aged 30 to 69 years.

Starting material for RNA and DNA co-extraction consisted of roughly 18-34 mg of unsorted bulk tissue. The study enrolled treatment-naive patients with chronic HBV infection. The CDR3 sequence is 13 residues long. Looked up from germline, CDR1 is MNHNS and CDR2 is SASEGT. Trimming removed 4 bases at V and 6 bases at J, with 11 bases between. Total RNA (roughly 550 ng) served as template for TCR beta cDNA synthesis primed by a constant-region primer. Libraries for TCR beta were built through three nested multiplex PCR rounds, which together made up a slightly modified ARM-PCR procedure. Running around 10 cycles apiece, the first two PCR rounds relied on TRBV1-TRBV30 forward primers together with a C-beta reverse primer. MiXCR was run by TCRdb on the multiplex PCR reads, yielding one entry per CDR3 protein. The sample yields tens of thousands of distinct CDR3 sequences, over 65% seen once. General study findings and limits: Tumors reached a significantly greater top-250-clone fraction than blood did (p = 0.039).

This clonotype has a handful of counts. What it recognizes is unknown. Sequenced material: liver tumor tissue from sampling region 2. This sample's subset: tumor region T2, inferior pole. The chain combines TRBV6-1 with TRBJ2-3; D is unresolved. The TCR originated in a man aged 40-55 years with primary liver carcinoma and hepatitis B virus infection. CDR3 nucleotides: TGTGCCAGCAGTGGGAAAAATGGGGATACGCAGTATTTT. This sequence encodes CASSGKNGDTQYF.